Below, one T cell receptor (beta chain) is given with its context. Its antigen remains unknown. The sample comes from a study of OX40 agonist ivuxolimab in advanced cancers. At the level of the study: Every 2 weeks, patients received ivuxolimab intravenously, dosed at 0.01 to 10 mg/kg. Study results and caveats: Several nonresponders also turned out to have low normalized T-cell clonal expansion. Determination of antigen specificity was not performed for the expanded peripheral T cells. Both blood CD4+ and CD8+ T cells showed clonal growth by week 6 at 0.1 to 3.0 mg/kg.

Libraries were prepared by immunoSEQ multiplex PCR; TCRdb keeps only in-frame clonotypes and omits some of them. The table shows 70,000 to 95,000 clones, with roughly 89% occurring only once. CDR1 is SGHRS and CDR2 is YFSETQ in the germline V gene. With 3 bases clipped from V and 0 bases from J, the junction kept 9 bases outside the gene matches. The CDR3 has 18 amino acids. The origin of this receptor is an adult with an advanced solid tumor such as melanoma, head and neck, liver or kidney cancer. The V gene is TRBV5-1, the J gene TRBJ2-6; 7 bases map to TRBD1. The source was CD4+ or CD8+ T cells sorted from blood, collected in a trial of the OX40 agonist ivuxolimab. The CDR3 DNA reads TGCGCCAGCAGCTCCCGACAGGGACAATCCTCTGGGGCCAACGTCCTGACTTTC. Protein product: CASSSRQGQSSGANVLTF.